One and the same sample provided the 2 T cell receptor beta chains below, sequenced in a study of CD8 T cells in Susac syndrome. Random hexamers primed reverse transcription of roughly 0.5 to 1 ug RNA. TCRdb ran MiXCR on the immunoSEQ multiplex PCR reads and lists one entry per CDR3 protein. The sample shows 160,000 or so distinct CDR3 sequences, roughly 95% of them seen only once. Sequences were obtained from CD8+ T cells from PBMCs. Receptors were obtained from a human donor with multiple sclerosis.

CDR3: CATSRGLGQETQYF. CDR3 nucleotides: TGTGCCACCAGCAGAGGGCTAGGCCAAGAGACCCAGTACTTC. The chain employs TRBV15 and TRBJ2-5; no clear D. This CDR3 is built from 14 residues. V was pared by 1 base and J by 1 base, with 7 bases between. CDR1 is LNHNV and CDR2 is YYDKDF in the germline V gene (reference sequence).

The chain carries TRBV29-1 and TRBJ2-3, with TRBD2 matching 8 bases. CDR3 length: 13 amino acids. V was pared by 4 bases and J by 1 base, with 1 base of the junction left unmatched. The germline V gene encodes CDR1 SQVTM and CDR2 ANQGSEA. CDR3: CSVAAGGTDTQYF. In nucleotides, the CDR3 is TGCAGCGTTGCAGCGGGAGGCACAGATACGCAGTATTTT.